This passage covers 31 T cell receptor beta chains from one sample sequenced in a study of blood T cell repertoires in COVID-19 (dated by TCRdb to between 2020 and 2021). Library prep was done by the immunoSEQ multiplex PCR assay. In its TCRdb copy, this immuneACCESS table keeps in-frame sequences only and misses some clones. Where compared with another copy, unresolved V genes explain less than half of these, and the others have no known cause. The sample table records about 350,000 clones; about 90% of these occur just once. Clones ranked in the top ten supply under 1.3% of the sample. The sequencing input was PBMCs or T cells enriched from blood (not recorded which). The origin of the receptors is a woman between 25 and 40 years old who had recovered from COVID-19.

The V and J genes are TRBV6-5 and TRBJ2-7, with 11 bases that match TRBD1. Germline V CDR1 and CDR2: MNHEY, SVGAGI. This CDR3 region has 13 residues. With 2 bases clipped from V and 7 bases from J, the junction kept 1 base outside the gene matches. The CDR3 sequence: CASSYGTGGEQYF. The CDR3 DNA reads as TGTGCCAGCAGTTACGGGACAGGGGGTGAGCAGTACTTC.

This chain links TRBV6-5 with TRBJ1-1; possible D gene TRBD1, 6 bases. Germline V gene sequence: CDR1 MNHEY, CDR2 SVGAGI. Trimming removed 5 bases from V and 0 bases from J, with 13 bases in between. The CDR3 contains 15 residues. CDR3 sequence (DNA): TGTGCCAGCAGTCCCCGGACAGAAATGAACACTGAAGCTTTCTTT. Amino acids: CASSPRTEMNTEAFF.

For the CDR3, the DNA is TGTGCCAGCAGCGACGGACAGGGGGCATTGGCTGGGGCCAACGTCCTGACTTTC. Protein sequence: CASSDGQGALAGANVLTF. The chain employs TRBV9 and TRBJ2-6, with 11 bases aligning to TRBD1. There are 18 residues in the CDR3. The V gene end was trimmed by 3 bases and the J gene end by 2 bases; junction bases not matched to a gene: 7. Germline V gene data show CDR1 as SGDLS and CDR2 as YYNGEE.

Of note for this clone: Within the sample, other DNA sequences also encode this same CDR3. The chain combines TRBV27 with TRBJ1-5; D is ambiguous. This CDR3 region has 13 residues. Germline CDR1 reads MNHEY; CDR2 reads SMNVEV (reference sequence). Deletions cut 0 bases from V and 4 bases from J, with 4 bases between. The CDR3 DNA follows: TGTGCCAGCAGTTTATCCCTTAATCAGCCCCAGCATTTT. It codes for CASSLSLNQPQHF.

The rearrangement links TRBV14 to TRBJ1-6, with D unclear. Trimming removed 0 bases from V and 9 bases from J, with 3 bases in between. This CDR3 is 12 amino acids long. Germline lookup yields CDR1 SGHDN and CDR2 FVKESK. CDR3 DNA sequence: TGTGCCAGCAGCCAAGACTTTTCACCCCTCCACTTT. Its translation is CASSQDFSPLHF.

This chain connects TRBV27 to TRBJ1-1; tentatively, D is TRBD1 (5 bases). Germline V CDR1 and CDR2: MNHEY, SMNVEV (reference sequence). This CDR3 is built from 13 residues. V shed 3 bases and J shed 2 bases, with 7 bases lying between them. The CDR3 region is CASSLTDNTEAFF. In DNA, the CDR3 is TGTGCCAGCAGTTTGACAGATAACACTGAAGCTTTCTTT.

The chain has TRBV5-1 and TRBJ2-4; TRBD1 agrees at 9 bases. From germline, CDR1 is SGHRS and CDR2 YFSETQ. Trimming at V came to 0 bases and at J to 6 bases, leaving 7 bases not matched to a gene. The CDR3 is made up of 16 amino acids. CDR3 amino acids: CASSLEGQGMRNIQYF. In DNA, the CDR3 is TGCGCCAGCAGCTTGGAGGGACAGGGTATGAGAAACATTCAGTACTTC. The whole variable domain, filled in from reference TRBV5-1 and TRBJ2-4, reads KAGVTQTPRYLIKTRGQQVTLSCSPISGHRSVSWYQQTPGQGLQFLFEYFSETQRNKGNFPGRFSGRQFSNSRSEMNVSTLELGDSALYLCASSLEGQGMRNIQYFGAGTRLSVL.

J is TRBJ2-1 and V is TRBV6-2 or TRBV6-3, with 11 positions matching TRBD1. The V gene's germline CDR1 is MNHEY and CDR2 SVGEGT. The junction had 7 bases not matched to a gene; V was cut back by 5 bases and J by 7 bases. This CDR3 has 15 amino acids. In DNA form, the CDR3 reads TGTGCCAGCAGTCGGAGAGGACAGGGGGCAAATGAGCAGTTCTTC. Translated: CASSRRGQGANEQFF.

This clone has only one observation. The chain recombines TRBV5-5 with TRBJ1-4; perhaps TRBD1 as D (5 bases). There are 15 residues in the CDR3. The V and J ends lost 3 bases and 6 bases respectively, with 15 bases between them. Germline CDR1 and CDR2: SGHKS and YYEKEE (reference sequence). The CDR3 loop reads CASSWGEGFYEKLFF. The CDR3 nucleotides read TGTGCCAGCAGCTGGGGGGAGGGGTTTTATGAAAAACTGTTTTTT.

This clone was recorded only once. The chain links TRBV27 to TRBJ2-3; TRBD2 matches at 10 bases. This CDR3 spans 15 amino acids. In germline, CDR1 is MNHEY, CDR2 SMNVEV (reference sequence). Trimming removed 4 bases from V and 6 bases from J; junction bases left unmatched: 7. CDR3 residues: CASSYLAGAGDTQYF. The CDR3 nucleotides are TGTGCCAGCAGTTACCTAGCGGGGGCCGGGGATACGCAGTATTTT.

This rearrangement joins TRBV5-1 to TRBJ1-1; 10 positions agree with TRBD1. The CDR3 has 16 residues. The V gene end was trimmed by 0 bases and the J gene end by 2 bases; junction bases not matched to a gene: 4. The germline CDR1 and CDR2 sequences are SGHRS and YFSETQ. This CDR3 is CASSLATGGPNTEAFF. As DNA, the CDR3 is TGCGCCAGCAGCTTGGCGACAGGGGGCCCCAACACTGAAGCTTTCTTT.

The V gene is TRBV3-1 (or the pseudogene TRBV3-2), the J gene TRBJ2-7; perhaps TRBD2 as D (5 bases). This CDR3 contains 15 residues. Trimming took 1 base from V and 2 from J, leaving 12 bases between them. Per germline, CDR1 LGHDT and CDR2 YNNKEL (reference sequence). The CDR3 coding sequence is TGTGCCAGCAGCCAAGGACCTCACGGGGCCTACGAGCAGTACTTC. As protein: CASSQGPHGAYEQYF.

V usage is TRBV27 and J usage is TRBJ1-1, with 7 bases identical to TRBD1. The CDR3 is 13 amino acids. V shed 3 bases and J 8 bases; nucleotides not matched to a gene: 6. Germline loops: CDR1 MNHEY, CDR2 SMNVEV (reference sequence). The CDR3 DNA follows: TGTGCCAGCAGTTTGTGGGGACAGACAGAAGCTTTCTTT. Its translation: CASSLWGQTEAFF.

This rearrangement joins TRBV28 to TRBJ1-2; TRBD1 matches 10 bases. The V segment lost 6 bases and the J segment 4 bases; nucleotides outside the gene matches: 5. CDR3 length: 14 amino acids. Germline assignment: CDR1 MDHEN and CDR2 SYDVKM. The CDR3 bases are TGTGCCAGCAGGGGACAGGGGATATTCTATGGCTACACCTTC. Residues: CASRGQGIFYGYTF.

Points on this clone: Other DNA sequences of this sample code for an identical CDR3. The gene calls are TRBV18 and TRBJ1-3; 7 nucleotides line up with TRBD1. V was pared by 3 bases and J by 4 bases, with 3 bases of the junction left unmatched. The CDR3 loop spans 14 amino acids. Germline V CDR1 and CDR2: KGHSH, LQKENI. CDR3 DNA: TGTGCCAGCTCACCGACAGGGACGGGAAACACCATATATTTT. Translated: CASSPTGTGNTIYF.

This rearrangement joins TRBV5-4 to TRBJ2-1; TRBD2 agrees at 16 bases. Germline CDR1 SGHNT, CDR2 YYREEE (reference sequence). The CDR3 has 19 residues. J gave up 7 bases and V 2 bases, and 12 bases lay outside the gene matches. The CDR3: CASSFPGLAGGPEGNEQFF. The CDR3, as DNA: TGTGCCAGCAGCTTTCCGGGACTAGCGGGGGGGCCGGAGGGGAATGAGCAGTTCTTC.

This chain connects TRBV12-5 to TRBJ1-1, with TRBD1 matching over 9 bases. The CDR3 covers 19 residues. J was trimmed by 0 bases and V by 6 bases; bases with no gene match: 17. The germline gives CDR1 LGHNT, CDR2 FRNRAP. CDR3 in amino acids: CASGPLATRTGDMNTEAFF. The CDR3 coding sequence is TGTGCTAGTGGCCCCCTCGCCACTAGGACAGGGGATATGAACACTGAAGCTTTCTTT.

This chain links TRBV2 with TRBJ1-2, with 9 bases identical to TRBD1. There are 16 residues in the CDR3. CDR1 and CDR2 (germline): SNHLY, FYNNEI. The trim removed 4 bases at V and 5 bases at J, leaving 11 bases unmatched. CDR3 in DNA: TGTGCCAGCAGTGTCGGGACAGGGAGGAATGGGTATGGCTACACCTTC. Its translation: CASSVGTGRNGYGYTF.

The CDR3 protein is CASSFGEGSYEQYF. Here the CDR3 DNA reads TGCGCCAGCAGCTTCGGGGAGGGGAGCTACGAGCAGTACTTC. The rearrangement uses TRBV5-1 and TRBJ2-7; TRBD2 aligns across 7 bases. Per the germline V gene, CDR1 is SGHRS and CDR2 is YFSETQ. The CDR3 length is 14 residues. Unmatched junction bases numbered 5, after V lost 2 bases and J lost 3 bases. Full variable domain (rest looked up from reference TRBV5-1 and TRBJ2-7): KAGVTQTPRYLIKTRGQQVTLSCSPISGHRSVSWYQQTPGQGLQFLFEYFSETQRNKGNFPGRFSGRQFSNSRSEMNVSTLELGDSALYLCASSFGEGSYEQYFGPGTRLTVT.

The chain is built from TRBV5-4 and TRBJ2-5, with TRBD2 identical over 8 bases. CDR1 and CDR2 (germline): SGHNT, YYREEE (reference sequence). Trimming cost V 1 base and J 0 bases; bases outside gene matches: 2. The CDR3 spans 15 residues. In nucleotides, the CDR3 is TGTGCCAGCAGCTTGTCTAGCGGGTACCAAGAGACCCAGTACTTC. Translated: CASSLSSGYQETQYF.

This clone was observed a single time. This chain joins TRBV5-1 and TRBJ1-5; maybe TRBD1 (5 bases). Trimming shortened V by 0 bases and J by 0 bases, and 7 bases separated the two germline ends. The CDR3 extends over 15 amino acids. Germline CDR1 is SGHRS and CDR2 is YFSETQ. The CDR3 is CASSLEGVSNQPQHF. CDR3 DNA: TGCGCCAGCAGCTTGGAAGGGGTTAGCAATCAGCCCCAGCATTTT.

CDR3 bases: TGTGCCAGCAGGGAGACAGGGGGGGAAGTCTATGGCTACACCTTC. This encodes CASRETGGEVYGYTF. The chain links TRBV6-6 to TRBJ1-2, with 9 bases identical to TRBD1. J lost 4 bases, V lost 6 bases, and 9 bases had no gene match. CDR3 length: 15 residues. Germline loops: CDR1 MNHNY, CDR2 SVGAGI (reference sequence).

This rearrangement joins TRBV18 to TRBJ2-3; 10 bases match TRBD2. Trimming at V came to 0 bases and at J to 2 bases, leaving 8 bases not matched to a gene. The CDR3 consists of 18 residues. Germline V gives CDR1 KGHSH, CDR2 LQKENI. CDR3 bases: TGTGCCAGCTCACCACCGCAAGGAGCGGGGGGGGTCACAGATACGCAGTATTTT. This encodes CASSPPQGAGGVTDTQYF.

This chain uses TRBV10-3 with TRBJ1-3, with 7 bases identical to TRBD1. This CDR3 comprises 15 residues. Trimming took 5 bases from V and 4 from J; bases not matched to a gene: 8. Germline lookup yields CDR1 ENHRY and CDR2 SYGVKD. CDR3 residues: CAISYDRVSGNTIYF. CDR3 DNA sequence: TGTGCCATCAGTTACGACAGGGTGTCAGGAAACACCATATATTTT.

CDR3 bases: TGTGCCACCAGTCTCACAGATACGCAGTATTTT. It codes for CATSLTDTQYF. The gene calls are TRBV24-1 and TRBJ2-3; D is ambiguous. V lost 6 bases and J 2 bases, leaving 2 bases between the germline ends. The CDR3 runs to 11 residues. Germline-derived CDR1 and CDR2 are KGHDR and SFDVKD.

The gene calls are TRBV12-5 and TRBJ2-7; TRBD1 aligns across 8 bases. Germline CDR1 reads LGHNT; CDR2 reads FRNRAP. Trimming at V came to 4 bases and at J to 2 bases, leaving 4 bases not matched to a gene. This CDR3 is built from 14 residues. The CDR3 region has the DNA TGTGCTAGTGGTTCACTGACAGGGGCCTACGAGCAGTACTTC. Translation gives CASGSLTGAYEQYF.

Concerning this clone itself: Other DNA sequences in this specimen translate into the identical CDR3. This chain joins TRBV7-2 and TRBJ1-3; D is ambiguous. Germline CDR1 SGHTA, CDR2 FQGNSA. Trimming pared 4 bases from V and 0 bases from J, leaving 4 bases between. The CDR3 runs 13 residues. CDR3 in DNA: TGTGCCAGCAGCTCGCGCTCTGGAAACACCATATATTTT. It is translated as CASSSRSGNTIYF.

V usage is TRBV4-3 and J usage is TRBJ1-6; no firm D call. V lost 0 bases to trimming and J lost 8 bases, with 11 bases between them. CDR1 is LGHNA and CDR2 is YSLEER in the germline V gene. The CDR3 has 15 residues. In DNA, the CDR3 is TGCGCCAGCAGCCAAGACGGCGGGCATGATTCACCCCTCCACTTT. This gives the protein CASSQDGGHDSPLHF.

This clone has just a few counts. The chain couples TRBV27 to TRBJ1-6; the match to TRBD1 covers 8 bases. After removal of 3 bases from V and 5 bases from J, the junction contained 3 bases not matched to a gene. In germline, CDR1 is MNHEY, CDR2 SMNVEV (reference sequence). The CDR3 spans 15 residues. The CDR3 DNA reads as TGTGCCAGCAGTTTTTCAGGGGGCAATAATTCACCCCTCCACTTT. As protein: CASSFSGGNNSPLHF.

J is TRBJ2-1 and V is TRBV4-3, with D maybe TRBD2 (5 bases). The CDR3 contains 15 residues. The V and J ends lost 3 bases and 2 bases respectively, with 11 bases between them. Germline V gives CDR1 LGHNA, CDR2 YSLEER. Here the CDR3 reads CASSHGLAPYNEQFF. CDR3 DNA sequence: TGCGCCAGCAGCCACGGGCTAGCCCCCTACAATGAGCAGTTCTTC.

CDR3 residues: CASSLVRAGRYNEQFF. CDR3 coding DNA: TGTGCCAGCAGCTTAGTTCGAGCGGGGAGATACAATGAGCAGTTCTTC. The rearrangement links TRBV7-8 to TRBJ2-1; 7 bases agree with TRBD2. The CDR3 is 16 amino acids. Germline V gene sequence: CDR1 SGHVS, CDR2 FQNEAQ. V was pared by 1 base and J by 4 bases, with 7 bases of the junction left unmatched.